One and the same sample provided the 25 T cell receptor beta chains below, sequenced in a study of shared clonotypes between healthy human individuals. TCRdb's copy holds only in-frame clones and misses some; the assay was immunoSEQ multiplex PCR. The table records some 2,500,000 clones, roughly 93% of them present only once. Sequenced material: naive CD4+ T cells from PBMCs. Documented subset: CD45RA+ positively selected. The receptors come from a man between 18 and 35 years old in good health. Some clones in this sample may be carry-over from other donors' samples.

The chain joins TRBV19 to TRBJ2-7; D remains ambiguous. This CDR3 is built from 13 residues. Trimming left V 5 bases short and J 2 bases short, with 10 bases between. The germline CDR1 and CDR2 sequences are LNHDA and SQIVND (reference sequence). CDR3 sequence reads: CASSAVMTYEQYF. The CDR3, as DNA: TGTGCCAGTAGTGCGGTTATGACCTACGAGCAGTACTTC.

The chain couples TRBV30 to TRBJ2-5, with 11 bases that match TRBD2. Losses at the gene ends were 0 bases for V and 2 bases for J; bases not matched to a gene: 11. The CDR3 sequence is 18 residues long. The germline V gene encodes CDR1 GTSNPN and CDR2 SVGIG (reference sequence). The CDR3 sequence is CAWSVKILAGGLQETQYF. As DNA, the CDR3 is TGTGCCTGGAGTGTGAAGATCCTAGCGGGAGGCCTACAAGAGACCCAGTACTTC.

The chain is built from TRBV5-1 and TRBJ2-2; 11 positions match TRBD2. The CDR3 has 17 residues. Germline V lookup: CDR1 SGHRS, CDR2 YFSETQ. V trimming: 0 bases; J trimming: 3 bases; junction bases outside the gene matches: 4. CDR3 bases: TGCGCCAGCAGCTTGGGACCACTAGCGGGAGACACCGGGGAGCTGTTTTTT. This gives the protein CASSLGPLAGDTGELFF.

This rearrangement joins TRBV9 to TRBJ1-1; 8 positions agree with TRBD1. Germline V gene lookup returns CDR1 SGDLS and CDR2 YYNGEE. Trimming removed 4 bases from V and 2 bases from J; junction bases left unmatched: 4. This CDR3 comprises 14 residues. CDR3 region: CASSQGARNTEAFF. The DNA of the CDR3 is TGTGCCAGCAGCCAGGGGGCGAGAAACACTGAAGCTTTCTTT.

The rearrangement uses TRBV6-6 and TRBJ2-3, with TRBD1 as a possible D gene (5 bases). Germline V gene data show CDR1 as MNHNY and CDR2 as SVGAGI (reference sequence). The CDR3 spans 15 residues. V lost 2 bases to trimming and J lost 6 bases, with 15 bases between them. The CDR3 sequence: CASSYKLSRADTQYF. The DNA of the CDR3 is TGTGCCAGCAGTTACAAGTTGTCCAGGGCTGATACGCAGTATTTT.

This clone was seen more than once but under ten times. The rearrangement links TRBV28 to TRBJ2-3; the D is unclear. There are 15 residues in the CDR3. Germline V lookup: CDR1 MDHEN, CDR2 SYDVKM. Trimming shortened V by 2 bases and J by 1 base, and 10 bases separated the two germline ends. In nucleotides, the CDR3 is TGTGCCAGCAGTTTAGCCCACGGCCGCACAGATACGCAGTATTTT. Its protein is CASSLAHGRTDTQYF.

Turning to this clone: Other DNA sequences in this specimen translate into the identical CDR3. The chain joins TRBV28 to TRBJ2-1, with D perhaps being TRBD1 or TRBD2 (5 bases each). The CDR3 length is 14 residues. From germline, CDR1 is MDHEN and CDR2 SYDVKM. V gave up 2 bases and J gave up 7 bases, with 12 bases separating them. In DNA form, the CDR3 reads TGTGCCAGCAGTTTAGGGGGTGGTTTAAATGAGCAGTTCTTC. Translation gives CASSLGGGLNEQFF. Filled out from reference TRBV28 and TRBJ2-1, the complete variable domain reads DVKVTQSSRYLVKRTGEKVFLECVQDMDHENMFWYRQDPGLGLRLIYFSYDVKMKEKGDIPEGYSVSREKKERFSLILESASTNQTSMYLCASSLGGGLNEQFFGPGTRLTVL.

V usage is TRBV18 and J usage is TRBJ1-4; D gene ambiguous. CDR1 KGHSH and CDR2 LQKENI come from the germline V gene. The ends were cut back, 6 bases at V and 2 bases at J, with 10 bases in the middle. The CDR3 is 14 residues long. This chain's CDR3 is CASSRDVTNEKLFF. In DNA, the CDR3 is TGTGCCAGCTCCCGAGACGTCACTAATGAAAAACTGTTTTTT.

This clone was seen only once. This rearrangement joins TRBV6-1 to TRBJ2-3; 8 nucleotides match TRBD1. This CDR3 has 15 residues. Per germline, CDR1 MNHNS and CDR2 SASEGT. Trimming removed 7 bases from V and 2 bases from J; junction bases left unmatched: 8. CDR3 DNA sequence: TGTGCCAGCACCCGGACAGGGACATACACAGATACGCAGTATTTT. Translating gives CASTRTGTYTDTQYF.

The genes are TRBV27 and TRBJ1-1; D remains ambiguous. The V end was cut by 0 bases, the J end by 4 bases, with 18 bases between. Germline lookup yields CDR1 MNHEY and CDR2 SMNVEV (reference sequence). The CDR3 runs to 17 residues. Here the CDR3 DNA reads TGTGCCAGCAGTTTATCGGCCACCCTCCAGTTAGGCACTGAAGCTTTCTTT. It encodes CASSLSATLQLGTEAFF.

The chain employs TRBV5-1 and TRBJ2-7, with 7 bases lining up with TRBD1. CDR1 is SGHRS and CDR2 is YFSETQ in the germline V gene. Germline trimming cut 0 bases from V and 4 bases from J; bases unmatched to any gene: 7. This CDR3 has 15 residues. CDR3 nucleotide sequence: TGCGCCAGCAGCTTGGAGGTGACAGGGTATTACGAGCAGTACTTC. It translates to CASSLEVTGYYEQYF.

This clone was seen once. The gene calls are TRBV28 and TRBJ2-2; 7 nucleotides agree with TRBD2. The CDR3 totals 14 residues. CDR1 MDHEN and CDR2 SYDVKM come from the germline V gene. V shed 10 bases and J 3 bases; nucleotides not matched to a gene: 8. The CDR3 nucleotides are TGTGCCACCAGGACTAGGAGGGACACCGGGGAGCTGTTTTTT. Translation gives CATRTRRDTGELFF.

The chain links TRBV10-3 to TRBJ2-2; 9 bases match TRBD2. The germline V gene has CDR1 ENHRY and CDR2 SYGVKD. V lost 10 bases, J lost 4 bases, and 10 bases stayed unmatched. The CDR3 totals 15 residues. The CDR3 region has the DNA TGTGCCACTCTAGTAGCGGGAGTAGGCACCGGGGAGCTGTTTTTT. This encodes CATLVAGVGTGELFF.

The CDR3 loop reads CASRLGGLGTEAFF. In nucleotides, the CDR3 is TGCGCCAGCAGGCTGGGGGGGCTGGGGACTGAAGCTTTCTTT. V usage is TRBV4-1 and J usage is TRBJ1-1, with D perhaps TRBD1 (6 bases). The CDR3 contains 14 residues. CDR1 is MGHRA, CDR2 YSYEKL, per germline. The V end was cut by 6 bases, the J end by 5 bases, with 16 bases between.

The rearrangement links TRBV5-8 to TRBJ2-5; D remains unclear. V was shortened by 5 bases and J by 3 bases, with 23 bases between the two germline ends. The CDR3 consists of 17 residues. Germline V lookup: CDR1 SGHTS, CDR2 YDEGEE. The CDR3 nucleotides read TGTGCCAGCAGTTCCAGATTTTCCCGGAACGGAGAAGAGACCCAGTACTTC. It yields the protein CASSSRFSRNGEETQYF.

This clone occurred once. This chain joins TRBV27 and TRBJ2-3; 8 nucleotides align to TRBD1. The germline CDR1 and CDR2 sequences are MNHEY and SMNVEV (reference sequence). The CDR3 spans 17 residues. V lost 6 bases to trimming and J lost 0 bases; unmatched junction nucleotides: 11. CDR3 DNA sequence: TGTGCCAGCAGCAGACAGGGGAGGCCTGCTAGCACAGATACGCAGTATTTT. This translates into CASSRQGRPASTDTQYF.

This clone has only one observation. V gene TRBV19 combines with J gene TRBJ2-4; D gene unclear. CDR1 and CDR2 from the germline V gene are LNHDA and SQIVND (reference sequence). V was shortened by 7 bases and J by 5 bases, with 6 bases between the two germline ends. The CDR3 extends over 11 amino acids. For the CDR3, the DNA is TGTGCCAGTATCGCTGAAAACATTCAGTACTTC. This encodes CASIAENIQYF.

V usage is TRBV7-2 and J usage is TRBJ2-7; D might be TRBD1 (6 bases). This CDR3 has 16 amino acids. V was cut by 4 bases and J by 1 base, with 17 bases left in between. Looked up from germline, CDR1 is SGHTA and CDR2 is FQGNSA. This CDR3 reads CASSWGAGVGSYEQYF. The CDR3 nucleotides are TGTGCCAGCAGCTGGGGAGCAGGGGTAGGGTCCTACGAGCAGTACTTC.

V gene TRBV15 combines with J gene TRBJ1-2, with unresolved D. Trimming removed 1 base at V and 8 bases at J, with 14 bases between. Per the germline V gene, CDR1 is LNHNV and CDR2 is YYDKDF (reference sequence). CDR3 length: 14 amino acids. The CDR3 reads CATSRGGPDPGYTF. CDR3 bases: TGTGCCACCAGCAGAGGCGGTCCAGATCCCGGCTACACCTTC.

A remark on this clone: Relative to the germline gene, one junction end is altered; a read error may explain this. The chain couples TRBV6-5 to TRBJ1-5, with D perhaps matching TRBD1 (6 bases). Germline loops: CDR1 MNHEY, CDR2 SVGAGI. The CDR3 is 14 residues long. The CDR3 protein is CSSAVMQGYQPQHF. The CDR3 nucleotides read TGCTCCTCAGCAGTTATGCAGGGGTATCAGCCCCAGCATTTT.

This clone was seen once. The rearrangement joins TRBV6-1 to TRBJ2-7; perhaps TRBD2 as D (10 bases). The germline CDR1 and CDR2 sequences are MNHNS and SASEGT. The CDR3 contains 20 residues. Trimming left V 4 bases short and J 3 bases short, with 31 bases between. The CDR3 coding sequence is TGTGCCAGCAGTGGGGGACAGGGTCGTCTAGCGGGAGTTGATTTCTACGAGCAGTACTTC. It codes for CASSGGQGRLAGVDFYEQYF.

The rearrangement links TRBV28 to TRBJ1-5, with a weak D call TRBD1 (6 bases). The V gene's germline CDR1 is MDHEN and CDR2 SYDVKM. V was shortened by 5 bases and J by 1 base, with 12 bases between the two germline ends. There are 15 residues in the CDR3. This chain's CDR3 is CASSRYRVSNQPQHF. CDR3 DNA sequence: TGTGCCAGCAGTCGATACAGGGTCAGCAATCAGCCCCAGCATTTT.

Of note for this clone: Different DNA sequences within this sample yield the same CDR3. This chain connects TRBV28 to TRBJ2-7; D unresolved. Trimming took 4 bases from V and 3 from J, leaving 4 bases between them. From germline, CDR1 is MDHEN and CDR2 SYDVKM. The CDR3 is made up of 11 amino acids. For the CDR3, the DNA is TGTGCCAGCAGTTCAAGCTACGAGCAGTACTTC. Its protein is CASSSSYEQYF.

This chain joins TRBV5-1 and TRBJ1-3; D is unresolved. Per the germline V gene, CDR1 is SGHRS and CDR2 is YFSETQ. The ends were cut back, 0 bases at V and 0 bases at J, with 7 bases in the middle. CDR3 length: 15 residues. CDR3 DNA sequence: TGCGCCAGCAGCTTGGTGGCGGACTCTGGAAACACCATATATTTT. This codes for CASSLVADSGNTIYF.

This chain links TRBV4-1 with TRBJ1-5; D not certain. The length of the CDR3 is 13 residues. Germline CDR1 and CDR2: MGHRA and YSYEKL. Trimming shortened V by 0 bases and J by 5 bases, and 5 bases separated the two germline ends. The CDR3 sequence: CASSQDRYQPQHF. The CDR3 region has the DNA TGCGCCAGCAGCCAAGATCGGTATCAGCCCCAGCATTTT.